This TCR beta chain appears in the sequencing data of a study of OX40 agonist ivuxolimab in advanced cancers. About the research overall: Under the entry rules, prior anti-PD-1, anti-PD-L1 or anti-CTLA-4 therapy was allowed, and approximately 36% had some.

Assay used: immunoSEQ multiplex PCR; TCRdb lists only in-frame clones, some missing. Of about 51,000 clones in the sample, around 77% are singletons; the top ten hold 2% to 2.5%. The germline V and J ends were trimmed by 5 bases and 4 bases, with 10 bases remaining between them. The germline gives CDR1 SNHLY, CDR2 FYNNEI. This CDR3 region has 13 residues. This clone is a singleton in its sample. The receptor was derived from an adult with an advanced solid tumor such as melanoma, head and neck, liver or kidney cancer. V is TRBV2 and J is TRBJ2-3; D gene uncertain. This specimen was CD4+ or CD8+ T cells sorted from blood, taken in a trial of the OX40 agonist ivuxolimab. The DNA for the CDR3 is TGTGCCAGCAGTTACTTACTTGCAGATACGCAGTATTTT. This sequence encodes CASSYLLADTQYF.